These 5 T cell receptor beta chains share one sample of origin, sequenced in a study of metastatic and nonmetastatic thyroid tumors. TCRdb reassembled clones from the PCR reads with MiXCR. The table includes 60,000 to 75,000 clones, 4% to 5% detected once. Thyroid surgery was performed in patients who had received no treatment beforehand. The specimen sequenced was blood. These receptors were collected from a female donor with papillary thyroid cancer or a benign thyroid nodule (not recorded which). Some clones in this sample may be carry-over from other donors' samples.

There are many counts of this clone. The chain has TRBV30 and TRBJ2-3; unclear D gene. CDR1 is GTSNPN, CDR2 SVGIG, per germline (reference sequence). Trimming took off 1 base at V and 0 bases at J, with 14 bases between the two ends. This CDR3 contains 16 residues. CDR3 DNA: TGTGCCTGGAGTGGCCCTAGGCGCTTGAGCACAGATACGCAGTATTTT. Its protein product is CAWSGPRRLSTDTQYF.

About this clone itself: The sample carries other DNA sequences with the same CDR3. V gene TRBV20-1 combines with J gene TRBJ2-4; a possible D gene is TRBD1 (5 bases). Germline CDR1 is DFQATT and CDR2 is SNEGSKA (reference sequence). The CDR3 runs to 15 residues. The V gene lost 3 bases and the J gene lost 4 bases, with 16 bases spanning the gap. CDR3 region: CSASPLQGAKNIQYF. The CDR3 DNA reads TGCAGTGCTAGTCCCCTTCAAGGGGCAAAAAACATTCAGTACTTC.

This clone was seen ten or more times. The chain is built from TRBV3-1 and TRBJ2-1, with TRBD2 as a possible D gene (6 bases). The V end lost 0 bases, the J end lost 6 bases, and 9 bases lay between the germline ends. Germline V gene sequence: CDR1 LGHDT, CDR2 YNNKEL (reference sequence). The CDR3 contains 14 residues. The CDR3 spells CASSQEGGVNEQFF. The CDR3 nucleotides read TGTGCCAGCAGCCAAGAAGGCGGGGTCAATGAGCAGTTCTTC.

In the case of this clone: A much larger clone lies one base from this, so it may be a read error. The same CDR3 arises from other DNA sequences in this sample as well. The chain links TRBV30 to TRBJ2-4, with TRBD1 matching 7 bases. This CDR3 region has 15 residues. Trimming removed 0 bases from V and 1 base from J; junction bases left unmatched: 3. Germline V gene sequence: CDR1 GTSNPN, CDR2 SVGIG (reference sequence). The DNA for the CDR3 is TGTGCCTGGAGTGTCGACAGGGTGGCCAAAAACATTCAGTACTTC. The encoded protein is CAWSVDRVAKNIQYF. The variable domain in full, completed from reference TRBV30 and TRBJ2-4, reads SQTIHQWPATLVQPVGSPLSLECTVEGTSNPNLYWYRQAAGRGLQLLFYSVGIGQISSEVPQNLSASRPQDRQFILSSKKLLLSDSGFYLCAWSVDRVAKNIQYFGAGTRLSVL.

This clone showed up many times. The J gene is TRBJ2-7, the V gene TRBV20-1; D remains ambiguous. The V gene's germline CDR1 is DFQATT and CDR2 SNEGSKA (reference sequence). The CDR3 loop spans 13 amino acids. V was clipped by 0 bases and J by 3 bases, with 9 bases between them. CDR3 residues: CSARDIKGYEQYF. CDR3 in DNA: TGCAGTGCTAGAGACATCAAGGGCTACGAGCAGTACTTC.